Detailed here is one TCR beta chain. The data are from a study of blood T cell repertoires in COVID-19. This CDR3 contains 14 residues. Germline V gene sequence: CDR1 MNHEY, CDR2 SMNVEV (reference sequence). Trimming removed 6 bases from V and 2 bases from J; junction bases left unmatched: 7. Method: immunoSEQ multiplex PCR; TCRdb's copy keeps in-frame clones and lacks some. The profile shows 120,000 or so clones, roughly four fifths of them singletons. The source of this sequence is a human donor in a cohort sampled during active COVID-19. The chain is built from TRBV27 and TRBJ2-7, with 7 bases aligning to TRBD1. Sequencing was done on a sample of peripheral blood. CDR3 residues: CASRSRDRPYEQYF. The CDR3 nucleotides are TGTGCCAGCAGATCCCGGGACAGACCCTACGAGCAGTACTTC.